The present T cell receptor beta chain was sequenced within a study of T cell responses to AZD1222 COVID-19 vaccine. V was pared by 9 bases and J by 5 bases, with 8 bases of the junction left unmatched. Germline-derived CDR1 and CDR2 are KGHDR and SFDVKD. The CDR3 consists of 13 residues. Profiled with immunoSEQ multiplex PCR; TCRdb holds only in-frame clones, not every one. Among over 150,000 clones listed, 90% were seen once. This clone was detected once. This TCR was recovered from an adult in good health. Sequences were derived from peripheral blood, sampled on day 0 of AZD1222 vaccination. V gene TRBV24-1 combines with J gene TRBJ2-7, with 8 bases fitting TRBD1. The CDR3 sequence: CATQGAGSNEQYF. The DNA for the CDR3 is TGTGCCACCCAGGGGGCAGGTAGCAACGAGCAGTACTTC.